The 13 T cell receptor beta chains given below trace back to one sample, sequenced in a study of T-cell reconstitution after alpha-beta-depleted transplantation in children. A TCRbeta library incorporating unique molecular identifiers was prepared. TCRdb re-derived calls from the PCR reads in MiXCR, one entry per CDR3 protein. The repertoire holds approximately 500,000 distinct CDR3 sequences, with over 9.5% as singletons. The sequenced sample was PBMCs, obtained before TCRalphabeta/CD19-depleted stem cell transplant. Every receptor here comes from a child aged 2 to 10 with inherited bone marrow failure, due to receive a stem cell transplant.

The chain combines TRBV5-4 with TRBJ2-7; TRBD2 aligns across 13 bases. The CDR3 spans 14 residues. Trimming at V came to 5 bases and at J to 5 bases, leaving 4 bases not matched to a gene. Germline V gene lookup returns CDR1 SGHNT and CDR2 YYREEE (reference sequence). The CDR3, as DNA: TGTGCCAGCAGTTATGGACTAGCGGGAGACGAGCAGTACTTC. Translating gives CASSYGLAGDEQYF.

The chain has TRBV27 and TRBJ2-3, with 11 positions matching TRBD2. The CDR3 loop spans 17 amino acids. V shed 0 bases and J 14 bases; nucleotides not matched to a gene: 16. The germline V gene has CDR1 MNHEY and CDR2 SMNVEV (reference sequence). The CDR3 loop reads CASSLSPASGRPSAGYF. The CDR3, as DNA: TGTGCCAGCAGTTTATCTCCGGCTAGCGGGAGGCCGAGCGCTGGGTATTTT.

This clonotype was counted ten times or more. The CDR3 region has the DNA TGTGCCAGCACCCCCGTGACAGGTTCCTACAATGAGCAGTTCTTC. This codes for CASTPVTGSYNEQFF. V gene TRBV7-2 combines with J gene TRBJ2-1, with D possibly matching TRBD1 (6 bases). V was trimmed by 7 bases and J by 1 base, leaving 14 bases between them. The V gene's germline CDR1 is SGHTA and CDR2 FQGNSA. The CDR3 runs 15 residues.

This clonotype was recorded many times. The chain carries TRBV27 and TRBJ2-3; 12 bases are a match to TRBD2. V was clipped by 1 base and J by 2 bases; unmatched bases: 1. The germline V gene has CDR1 MNHEY and CDR2 SMNVEV (reference sequence). The CDR3 runs 16 residues. Written as DNA, the CDR3 is TGTGCCAGCAGTTTATGGACTAGCGGGAACACAGATACGCAGTATTTT. Protein: CASSLWTSGNTDTQYF.

This clonotype came up many times. V is TRBV30 and J is TRBJ1-1; D may be TRBD1 (5 bases). From germline, CDR1 is GTSNPN and CDR2 SVGIG (reference sequence). The V and J ends lost 8 bases and 2 bases respectively, with 9 bases between them. This CDR3 region has 11 residues. CDR3 residues: CARDDNTEAFF. The CDR3 nucleotides are TGTGCCCGGGACGATAACACTGAAGCTTTCTTT.

At least ten counts were recorded for this clonotype. V is TRBV4-2 and J is TRBJ2-5, with D possibly matching TRBD1 (5 bases). V shed 1 base and J shed 4 bases, with 16 bases lying between them. Per germline, CDR1 LGHNA and CDR2 YNFKEQ. The CDR3 is made up of 16 amino acids. The CDR3 protein is CASSQGIFLRGETQYF. The CDR3 nucleotides read TGTGCCAGCAGCCAAGGTATCTTCTTAAGGGGAGAGACCCAGTACTTC.

The table lists this clonotype with many counts. The rearrangement uses TRBV29-1 and TRBJ2-1, with D tentatively TRBD1 (7 bases). Trimming took off 4 bases at V and 7 bases at J, with 14 bases between the two ends. The CDR3 sequence is 13 residues long. Germline assignment: CDR1 SQVTM and CDR2 ANQGSEA. CDR3 in amino acids: CSVAGGMKNEQFF. For the CDR3, the DNA is TGCAGCGTTGCAGGGGGGATGAAGAATGAGCAGTTCTTC.

CDR3 residues: CASSLAETSGSGYNEQFF. CDR3 sequence (DNA): TGTGCCAGCAGCTTAGCTGAGACTAGCGGGAGCGGCTACAATGAGCAGTTCTTC. The chain has TRBV11-1 and TRBJ2-1, with 12 bases fitting TRBD2. Trimming at V came to 0 bases and at J to 3 bases, leaving 6 bases not matched to a gene. The CDR3 is 18 residues long. The V gene's germline CDR1 is SGHAT and CDR2 FQDESV (reference sequence).

This clonotype was detected a few times. The V call is TRBV4-1, the J call TRBJ2-6; D is perhaps TRBD1 (6 bases). The CDR3 loop spans 16 amino acids. CDR1 and CDR2 from the germline V gene are MGHRA and YSYEKL. Trimming left V 1 base short and J 0 bases short, with 7 bases between. The CDR3 region is CASSQGTVSGANVLTF. For the CDR3, the DNA is TGCGCCAGCAGCCAAGGGACAGTCTCTGGGGCCAACGTCCTGACTTTC.

This clonotype showed up many times. The gene calls are TRBV29-1 and TRBJ2-1, with D possibly matching TRBD2 (6 bases). CDR3 length: 15 residues. CDR1 and CDR2 (germline): SQVTM, ANQGSEA. V shed 2 bases and J shed 3 bases, with 14 bases lying between them. As DNA, the CDR3 is TGCAGCGTTGAACTCCGGGACTCCAACTACAATGAGCAGTTCTTC. Its protein product is CSVELRDSNYNEQFF.

This clonotype was counted ten times or more. The chain joins TRBV3-1 to TRBJ1-5; the D gene is possibly TRBD1 (5 bases). V lost 0 bases to trimming and J lost 7 bases, with 13 bases between them. Germline CDR1 LGHDT, CDR2 YNNKEL (reference sequence). This CDR3 contains 15 residues. The CDR3 loop reads CASSQDSGDGQPQHF. The CDR3 coding sequence is TGTGCCAGCAGCCAAGATTCGGGGGACGGGCAGCCCCAGCATTTT.

This clonotype was seen many times. This chain links TRBV29-1 with TRBJ2-1, with TRBD1 matching 9 bases. Germline assignment: CDR1 SQVTM and CDR2 ANQGSEA. Trimming removed 5 bases from V and 5 bases from J; junction bases left unmatched: 7. The CDR3 is made up of 14 amino acids. This CDR3 is CSVLGQGTDNEQFF. The CDR3, as DNA: TGCAGCGTTTTGGGACAGGGTACGGACAATGAGCAGTTCTTC.

This clonotype was counted at least ten times. The chain has TRBV20-1 and TRBJ2-1; 8 nucleotides line up with TRBD2. The CDR3 contains 14 residues. V trimming: 3 bases; J trimming: 5 bases; junction bases outside the gene matches: 6. Germline loops: CDR1 DFQATT, CDR2 SNEGSKA (reference sequence). CDR3 amino acids: CSASPGRADNEQFF. Written as DNA, the CDR3 is TGCAGTGCTAGCCCCGGGAGGGCCGACAATGAGCAGTTCTTC.